One T cell receptor (beta chain) is described in this entry. No antigen is known for it. V dropped 6 bases and J dropped 7; count of bases not matched to a gene: 11. The germline V gene has CDR1 MNHEY and CDR2 SVGAGI. This CDR3 is built from 15 residues. This sample stems from a study of T cell responses to AZD1222 COVID-19 vaccine. Study outcomes and limitations: Donor demographics were predominantly white British with a female majority; clonal diversity may be underestimated.

Profiled with immunoSEQ multiplex PCR; TCRdb holds only in-frame clones, not every one. Of 150,000 to 200,000 clones in the sample, roughly 92% were seen once. The receptor comes from an adult in good health. The sequencing here drew on peripheral blood, taken on day 0 of AZD1222 vaccination. The chain employs TRBV6-5 and TRBJ2-1, with 8 positions matching TRBD2. For the CDR3, the DNA is TGTGCCAGCAGCTCCCCCCGGGGGGGGAAAAATGAGCAGTTCTTC. Translating gives CASSSPRGGKNEQFF.